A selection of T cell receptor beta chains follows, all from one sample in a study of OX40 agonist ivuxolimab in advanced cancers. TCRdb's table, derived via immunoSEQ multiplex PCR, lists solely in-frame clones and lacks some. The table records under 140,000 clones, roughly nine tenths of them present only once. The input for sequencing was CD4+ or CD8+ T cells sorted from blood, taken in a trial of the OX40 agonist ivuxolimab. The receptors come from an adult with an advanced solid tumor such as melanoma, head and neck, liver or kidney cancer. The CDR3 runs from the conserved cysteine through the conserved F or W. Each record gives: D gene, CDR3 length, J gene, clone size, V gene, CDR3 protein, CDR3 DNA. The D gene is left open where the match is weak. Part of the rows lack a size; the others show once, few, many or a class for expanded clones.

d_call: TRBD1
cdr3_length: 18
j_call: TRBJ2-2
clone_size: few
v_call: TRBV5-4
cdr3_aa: CASSLVGVGQGNTGELFF
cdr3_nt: TGTGCCAGCAGCTTGGTCGGGGTGGGACAGGGCAACACCGGGGAGCTGTTTTTT

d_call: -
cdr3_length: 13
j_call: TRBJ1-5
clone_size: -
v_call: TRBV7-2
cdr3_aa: CASRGAGNQPQHF
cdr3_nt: TGTGCCAGCAGGGGCGCCGGGAATCAGCCCCAGCATTTT

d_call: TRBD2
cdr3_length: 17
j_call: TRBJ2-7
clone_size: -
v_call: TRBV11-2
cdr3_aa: CASSLDRASGNFNPQYF
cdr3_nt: TGTGCCAGCAGCTTAGATCGGGCTAGCGGGAACTTTAATCCGCAGTACTTC

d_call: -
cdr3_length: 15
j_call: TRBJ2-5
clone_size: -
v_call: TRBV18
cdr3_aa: CASSSAGSVQETQYF
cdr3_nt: TGTGCCAGCTCATCGGCAGGGAGTGTCCAAGAGACCCAGTACTTC

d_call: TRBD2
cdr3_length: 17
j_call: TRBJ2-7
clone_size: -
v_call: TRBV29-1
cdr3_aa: CSVKRRLAGGPAYEQYF
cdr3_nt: TGCAGCGTAAAAAGACGACTAGCGGGAGGGCCAGCCTACGAGCAGTACTTC

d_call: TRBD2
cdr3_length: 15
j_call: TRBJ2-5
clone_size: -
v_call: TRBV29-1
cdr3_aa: CSVESGGSLLETQYF
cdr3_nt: TGCAGCGTTGAATCTGGCGGGAGTTTATTAGAGACCCAGTACTTC

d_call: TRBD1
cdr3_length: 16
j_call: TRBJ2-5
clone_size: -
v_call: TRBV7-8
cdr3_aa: CASSLANRGRLETQYF
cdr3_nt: TGTGCCAGCAGCTTAGCGAACAGGGGCAGATTAGAGACCCAGTACTTC

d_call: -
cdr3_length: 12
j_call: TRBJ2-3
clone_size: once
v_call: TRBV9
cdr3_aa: CASSVDRDTQYF
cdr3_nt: TGTGCCAGCAGCGTAGATCGGGATACGCAGTATTTT

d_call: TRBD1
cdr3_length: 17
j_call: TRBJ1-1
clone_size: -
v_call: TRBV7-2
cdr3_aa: CASSSTRKLRDSPEAFF
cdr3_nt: TGTGCCAGCAGCTCAACGAGAAAACTCCGGGACAGTCCTGAAGCTTTCTTT

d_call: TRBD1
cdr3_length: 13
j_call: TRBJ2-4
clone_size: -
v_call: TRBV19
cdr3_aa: CATAQGTKNIQYF
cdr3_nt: TGTGCCACCGCACAGGGGACCAAAAACATTCAGTACTTC

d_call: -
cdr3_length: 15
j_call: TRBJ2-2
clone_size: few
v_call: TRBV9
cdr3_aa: CASSVATGNTGELFF
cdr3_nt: TGTGCCAGCAGCGTAGCAACAGGTAACACCGGGGAGCTGTTTTTT

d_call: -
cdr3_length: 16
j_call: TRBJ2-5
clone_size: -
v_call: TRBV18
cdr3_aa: CASSRGDKVRQETQYF
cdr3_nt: TGTGCCAGCTCACGCGGGGACAAGGTAAGACAAGAGACCCAGTACTTC

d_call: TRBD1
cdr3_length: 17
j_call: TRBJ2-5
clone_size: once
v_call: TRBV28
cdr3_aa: CASSFGGGQEIQETQYF
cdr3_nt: TGTGCCAGCAGTTTCGGAGGGGGACAGGAGATCCAAGAGACCCAGTACTTC

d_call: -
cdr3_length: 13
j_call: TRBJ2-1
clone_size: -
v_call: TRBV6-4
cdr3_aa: CASSDSMRSEQFF
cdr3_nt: TGTGCCAGCAGTGACTCGATGAGGAGTGAGCAGTTCTTC

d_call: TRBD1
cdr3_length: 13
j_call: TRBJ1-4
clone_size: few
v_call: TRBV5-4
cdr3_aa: CASSPDRVEKLFF
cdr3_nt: TGTGCCAGCAGCCCGGACAGGGTTGAAAAACTGTTTTTT

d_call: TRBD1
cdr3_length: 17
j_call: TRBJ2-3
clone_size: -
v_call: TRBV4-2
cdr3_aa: CASSLRKTGGRTDTQYF
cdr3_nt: TGTGCCAGCAGCCTTCGAAAGACAGGGGGGAGGACAGATACGCAGTATTTT

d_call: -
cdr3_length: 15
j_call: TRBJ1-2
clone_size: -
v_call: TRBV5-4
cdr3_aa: CASSPGGRVDYGYTF
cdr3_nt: TGTGCCAGCAGCCCGGGTGGCAGGGTGGATTATGGCTACACCTTC

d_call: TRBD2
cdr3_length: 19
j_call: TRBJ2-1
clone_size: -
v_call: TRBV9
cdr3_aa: CASSVEGLAVPSSYNEQFF
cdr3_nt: TGTGCCAGCAGCGTAGAGGGACTAGCGGTACCAAGCTCCTACAATGAGCAGTTCTTC

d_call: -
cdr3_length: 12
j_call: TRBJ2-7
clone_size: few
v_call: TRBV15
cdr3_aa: CATSRVGYEQYF
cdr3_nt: TGTGCCACCAGCAGAGTTGGCTACGAGCAGTACTTC

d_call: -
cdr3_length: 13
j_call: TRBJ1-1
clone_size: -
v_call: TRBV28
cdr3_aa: CASSPDKNTEAFF
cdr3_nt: TGTGCCAGCAGTCCGGACAAGAACACTGAAGCTTTCTTT

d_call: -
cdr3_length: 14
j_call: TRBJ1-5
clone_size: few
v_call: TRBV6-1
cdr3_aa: CASSDSGSNQPQHF
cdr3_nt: TGTGCCAGCAGTGATTCAGGGAGCAATCAGCCCCAGCATTTT

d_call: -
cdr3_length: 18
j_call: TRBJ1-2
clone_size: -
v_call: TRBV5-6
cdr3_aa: CASSFFQPLTGPDYGYTF
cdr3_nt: TGTGCCAGCAGCTTTTTTCAGCCACTCACAGGGCCTGACTATGGCTACACCTTC

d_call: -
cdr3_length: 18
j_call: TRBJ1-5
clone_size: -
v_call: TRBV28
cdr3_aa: CASSLWKSQGEGTQPQHF
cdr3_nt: TGTGCCAGCAGTTTATGGAAATCCCAGGGAGAAGGTACTCAGCCCCAGCATTTT

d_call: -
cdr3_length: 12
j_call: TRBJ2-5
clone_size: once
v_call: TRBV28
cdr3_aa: CASIGGRETQYF
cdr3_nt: TGTGCCAGCATTGGAGGGAGGGAGACCCAGTACTTC

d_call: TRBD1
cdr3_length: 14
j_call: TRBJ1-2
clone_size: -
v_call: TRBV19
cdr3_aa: CASSNDRAVVGYTF
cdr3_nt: TGTGCCAGTAGCAATGACAGGGCGGTCGTTGGCTACACCTTC

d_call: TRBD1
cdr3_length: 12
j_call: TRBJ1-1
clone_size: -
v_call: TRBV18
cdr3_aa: CASSPSTGEAFF
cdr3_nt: TGTGCCAGCTCACCCTCGACAGGGGAAGCTTTCTTT

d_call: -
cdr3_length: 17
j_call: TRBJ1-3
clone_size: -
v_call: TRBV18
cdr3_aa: CASSPTQGLPSGNTIYF
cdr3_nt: TGTGCCAGCTCACCGACTCAGGGGTTGCCGTCTGGAAACACCATATATTTT

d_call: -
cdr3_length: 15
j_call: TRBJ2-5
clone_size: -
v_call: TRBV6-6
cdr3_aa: CASRYNRGGQETQYF
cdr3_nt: TGTGCCAGCAGATACAATAGAGGGGGACAAGAGACCCAGTACTTC

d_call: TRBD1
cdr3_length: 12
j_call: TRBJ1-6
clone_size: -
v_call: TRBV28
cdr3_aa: CATGTGLRTLHF
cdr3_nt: TGTGCCACCGGGACAGGACTTAGGACCCTCCACTTT

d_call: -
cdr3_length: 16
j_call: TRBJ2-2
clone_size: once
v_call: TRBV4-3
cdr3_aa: CASSQDLPGLTGELFF
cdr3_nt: TGCGCCAGCAGCCAAGATTTGCCAGGGCTCACCGGGGAGCTGTTTTTT

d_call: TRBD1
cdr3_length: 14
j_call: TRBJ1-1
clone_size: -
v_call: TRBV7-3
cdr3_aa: CASSLGTGVSEAFF
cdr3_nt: TGTGCCAGCAGCCTCGGGACAGGTGTGAGTGAAGCTTTCTTT

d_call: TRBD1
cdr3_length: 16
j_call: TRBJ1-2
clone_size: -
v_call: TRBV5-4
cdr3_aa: CASSPRGDRGSYGYTF
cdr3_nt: TGTGCCAGCAGCCCCCGGGGCGACAGGGGGTCCTATGGCTACACCTTC

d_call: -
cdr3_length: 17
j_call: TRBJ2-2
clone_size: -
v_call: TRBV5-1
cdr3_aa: CASSTVIGVANTGELFF
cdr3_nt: TGCGCCAGCAGCACCGTGATAGGGGTCGCGAACACCGGGGAGCTGTTTTTT